These 7 T cell receptor beta chains share one sample of origin, sequenced in a study of blood T cell repertoires in COVID-19. Here immunoSEQ multiplex PCR was the method, and the copy in TCRdb shows in-frame clones only, minus some. The data show fewer than 150,000 clones, roughly 80% seen once. The specimen sequenced was peripheral blood. These receptors all stem from a woman aged 25 to 39 who had recovered from COVID-19.

The genes are TRBV7-2 and TRBJ1-2; the match to TRBD1 covers 7 bases. Trimming at V came to 5 bases and at J to 3 bases, leaving 12 bases not matched to a gene. The CDR3 runs to 16 residues. Germline CDR1 and CDR2: SGHTA and FQGNSA. CDR3 nucleotide sequence: TGTGCCAGCAGCCCAAGTGGAATAGGGGGCGACTATGGCTACACCTTC. Its translation: CASSPSGIGGDYGYTF. Combining the CDR3 with reference TRBV7-2 and TRBJ1-2 gives the whole variable domain GAGVSQSPSNKVTEKGKDVELRCDPISGHTALYWYRQSLGQGLEFLIYFQGNSAPDKSGLPSDRFSAERTGGSVSTLTIQRTQQEDSAVYLCASSPSGIGGDYGYTFGSGTRLTVV.

The chain uses TRBV24-1 and TRBJ2-1; 10 bases fit TRBD2. Trimming at V came to 1 base and at J to 3 bases, leaving 17 bases not matched to a gene. The CDR3 consists of 21 residues. Germline loops: CDR1 KGHDR, CDR2 SFDVKD. CDR3 region: CATSDLRGGASGSHLYNEQFF. The CDR3 DNA reads TGTGCCACCAGTGATTTAAGGGGAGGGGCTAGCGGGAGCCACCTCTACAATGAGCAGTTCTTC.

This chain links TRBV2 with TRBJ2-2, with 7 bases aligning to TRBD1. Looked up from germline, CDR1 is SNHLY and CDR2 is FYNNEI. CDR3 length: 15 residues. After removal of 6 bases from V and 4 bases from J, the junction contained 8 bases not matched to a gene. CDR3 region: CASRIGQVPTGELFF. The CDR3 region has the DNA TGTGCCAGCAGGATAGGACAGGTACCCACCGGGGAGCTGTTTTTT.

Turning to this clone: Compared with germline, one end of the junction differs, possibly owing to a read error. The rearrangement links TRBV7-3 to TRBJ1-2, with D perhaps matching TRBD1 (6 bases). The CDR3 has 14 amino acids. The germline gives CDR1 SGHTA, CDR2 FQGTGA. In DNA, the CDR3 is TGTGCCAGCAGCTTACACGGGGGGCAGGGTGGCTGCACCTTC. It specifies CASSLHGGQGGCTF.

This clone was detected only a few times. The rearrangement links TRBV13 to TRBJ2-1, with 12 bases matching TRBD2. The CDR3 is made up of 15 amino acids. V gave up 6 bases and J gave up 9 bases; unmatched junction bases: 9. Germline CDR1 and CDR2: PRHDT and FYEKMQ (reference sequence). CDR3: CASSITSGRTREQFF. DNA of the CDR3: TGTGCCAGCAGTATAACTAGCGGGAGGACGCGTGAGCAGTTCTTC.

This chain connects TRBV18 to TRBJ1-5; 7 bases fit TRBD1. Germline CDR1 reads KGHSH; CDR2 reads LQKENI. The CDR3 consists of 16 residues. With V trimmed by 3 bases and J by 3 bases, 8 bases remained unmatched. The CDR3 spells CASSPRDSMDNQPQHF. CDR3 nucleotide sequence: TGTGCCAGCTCACCCCGGGACAGTATGGACAATCAGCCCCAGCATTTT.

V is TRBV3-1 (or the pseudogene TRBV3-2) and J is TRBJ2-1, with 10 nucleotides matching TRBD2. V was pared by 0 bases and J by 5 bases, with 16 bases of the junction left unmatched. This CDR3 spans 20 amino acids. Germline-derived CDR1 and CDR2 are LGHDT and YNNKEL (reference sequence). The CDR3 bases are TGTGCCAGCAGCCAAGAAACCCTACGCCCTAGCGGGAGTCAAAACAATGAGCAGTTCTTC. Translating gives CASSQETLRPSGSQNNEQFF.